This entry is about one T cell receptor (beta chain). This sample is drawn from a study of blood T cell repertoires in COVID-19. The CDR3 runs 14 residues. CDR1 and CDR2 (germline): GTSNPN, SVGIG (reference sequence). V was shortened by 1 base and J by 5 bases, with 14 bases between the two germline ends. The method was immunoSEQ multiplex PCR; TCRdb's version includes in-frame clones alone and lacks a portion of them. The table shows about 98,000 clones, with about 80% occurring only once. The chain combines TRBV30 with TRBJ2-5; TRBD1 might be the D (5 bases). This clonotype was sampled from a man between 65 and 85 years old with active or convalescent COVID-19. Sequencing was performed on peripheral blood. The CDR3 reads CAWSGGLPRETQYF. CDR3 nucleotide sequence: TGTGCCTGGAGTGGGGGCCTCCCGCGGGAGACCCAGTACTTC. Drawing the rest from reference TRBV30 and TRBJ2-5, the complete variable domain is SQTIHQWPATLVQPVGSPLSLECTVEGTSNPNLYWYRQAAGRGLQLLFYSVGIGQISSEVPQNLSASRPQDRQFILSSKKLLLSDSGFYLCAWSGGLPRETQYFGPGTRLLVL.